The 15 T cell receptor beta chains reported below all come from one sample, sequenced in a study of T cell responses to AZD1222 COVID-19 vaccine. The data were produced by immunoSEQ multiplex PCR, yet TCRdb's version contains in-frame clones alone and is incomplete. The sample yields around 120,000 clones, roughly nine tenths seen once. This material consisted of peripheral blood, taken on day 0 of AZD1222 vaccination. These receptors came from an adult in good health.

The genes are TRBV20-1 and TRBJ2-3; D may be TRBD2 (6 bases). This CDR3 region has 11 residues. The V gene's germline CDR1 is DFQATT and CDR2 SNEGSKA (reference sequence). The CDR3 DNA reads as TGCAGCCCCGTCGGGGGAGATACGCAGTATTTT. The encoded protein is CSPVGGDTQYF.

This chain links TRBV12-3 or TRBV12-4 with TRBJ2-1; 7 nucleotides match TRBD1. The CDR3 is 13 residues long. V lost 6 bases and J lost 4; bases outside the gene matches: 3. For the CDR3, the DNA is TGTGCCAGCAGGGGACAGACTTACAATGAGCAGTTCTTC. It encodes CASRGQTYNEQFF.

The chain combines TRBV29-1 with TRBJ2-2, with D unclear. This CDR3 comprises 10 residues. The V and J ends lost 5 bases and 4 bases respectively, with 2 bases between them. Germline assignment: CDR1 SQVTM and CDR2 ANQGSEA. CDR3: CSVLTGELFF. DNA for the CDR3: TGCAGCGTTCTCACCGGGGAGCTGTTTTTT.

This clone was detected only a few times. The rearrangement uses TRBV7-2 and TRBJ1-2; 7 positions agree with TRBD1. V lost 4 bases, J lost 4 bases, and 6 bases stayed unmatched. This CDR3 has 14 amino acids. Germline V lookup: CDR1 SGHTA, CDR2 FQGNSA. CDR3 region: CASSSQGVLYGYTF. The CDR3 nucleotides read TGTGCCAGCAGCTCCCAGGGGGTACTCTATGGCTACACCTTC.

The rearrangement joins TRBV7-2 to TRBJ2-7, with 7 positions matching TRBD1. Germline lookup yields CDR1 SGHTA and CDR2 FQGNSA. This CDR3 is built from 17 residues. The V segment lost 5 bases and the J segment 2 bases; nucleotides outside the gene matches: 15. CDR3: CASSAKTGTVIPYEQYF. The CDR3 DNA is TGTGCCAGCAGCGCTAAAACCGGGACAGTTATTCCCTACGAGCAGTACTTC.

This clone was recorded many times. The chain recombines TRBV25-1 with TRBJ1-5; 7 bases align to TRBD1. The CDR3 is made up of 13 amino acids. J lost 7 bases, V lost 4 bases, and 4 bases had no gene match. The germline gives CDR1 MGHDK, CDR2 SYGVNS. The CDR3 DNA reads TGTGCCAGCAGTGCAGGGGGAGTGCAGCCCCAGCATTTT. It codes for CASSAGGVQPQHF. Using reference TRBV25-1 and TRBJ1-5 for the parts outside the CDR3, the full variable domain is EADIYQTPRYLVIGTGKKITLECSQTMGHDKMYWYQQDPGMELHLIHYSYGVNSTEKGDLSSESTVSRIRTEHFPLTLESARPSHTSQYLCASSAGGVQPQHFGDGTRLSIL.

The V and J genes are TRBV5-1 and TRBJ1-4, with 8 bases aligning to TRBD1. This CDR3 is built from 18 residues. V gave up 3 bases and J gave up 4 bases; unmatched junction bases: 14. Germline V gene data show CDR1 as SGHRS and CDR2 as YFSETQ. The CDR3, as DNA: TGCGCCAGCAGCTCGGGACAGGCAGCAACAATCTATAATGAAAAACTGTTTTTT. Residues: CASSSGQAATIYNEKLFF.

This clone was recorded only once. The rearrangement uses TRBV27 and TRBJ2-5, with D perhaps being TRBD1 or TRBD2 (6 bases each). Trimming cost V 1 base and J 1 base, with 10 bases left between them. Germline CDR1 and CDR2: MNHEY and SMNVEV (reference sequence). This CDR3 contains 15 residues. CDR3: CASSLLGGLQETQYF. CDR3 DNA sequence: TGTGCCAGCAGTTTATTGGGGGGCCTCCAAGAGACCCAGTACTTC.

The chain recombines TRBV3-1 (or the pseudogene TRBV3-2) with TRBJ1-1; 8 bases are shared with TRBD1. V shed 0 bases, J shed 3 bases, and the junction held 9 bases outside the gene matches. Germline-derived CDR1 and CDR2 are LGHDT and YNNKEL (reference sequence). This CDR3 contains 17 residues. The CDR3 reads CASSQDVTGAGDTEAFF. The CDR3 DNA is TGTGCCAGCAGCCAAGATGTGACAGGGGCGGGAGACACTGAAGCTTTCTTT.

This clone has only one observation. The chain combines TRBV6-1 with TRBJ1-2; 7 nucleotides align to TRBD1. The CDR3 is 13 residues long. Germline CDR1 is MNHNS and CDR2 is SASEGT. J gave up 8 bases and V 1 base, and 4 bases lay outside the gene matches. The CDR3 DNA sequence: TGTGCCAGCAGTGAAGTGACAGGGAAGGGCTACACCTTC. Translated: CASSEVTGKGYTF.

This chain links TRBV7-8 with TRBJ2-1; no clear D gene. This CDR3 has 14 residues. Germline loops: CDR1 SGHVS, CDR2 FQNEAQ. V was cut by 3 bases and J by 3 bases, with 9 bases left in between. The CDR3 loop is CASSLSTYYNEQFF. CDR3 in DNA: TGTGCCAGCAGCTTGTCCACCTACTACAATGAGCAGTTCTTC.

CDR3 region: CASSFQGGGGYTF. The CDR3 coding sequence is TGTGCCAGCAGTTTTCAAGGGGGAGGGGGCTACACCTTC. The rearrangement links TRBV12-3 or TRBV12-4 to TRBJ1-2; perhaps TRBD1 as D (6 bases). V dropped 3 bases and J dropped 8 bases, with 13 bases sitting between them. The CDR3 extends over 13 amino acids.

V is TRBV15 and J is TRBJ1-5; a possible D gene is TRBD1 (6 bases). The CDR3 totals 15 residues. V lost 3 bases and J 3 bases, leaving 12 bases between the germline ends. Germline-derived CDR1 and CDR2 are LNHNV and YYDKDF (reference sequence). For the CDR3, the DNA is TGTGCCACCAGCAGGTCGACAGGCCTCAATCAGCCCCAGCATTTT. This gives the protein CATSRSTGLNQPQHF.

This clone was observed once. The chain combines TRBV7-2 with TRBJ2-3; TRBD2 matches at 8 bases. This CDR3 is built from 17 residues. The trim removed 5 bases at V and 2 bases at J, leaving 12 bases unmatched. Germline V gene data show CDR1 as SGHTA and CDR2 as FQGNSA. CDR3 protein: CASSPGPERGITDTQYF. The DNA for the CDR3 is TGTGCCAGCAGCCCAGGCCCGGAGCGGGGGATCACAGATACGCAGTATTTT.

The chain joins TRBV2 to TRBJ1-1; D uncertain. The CDR3 has 13 residues. Between the trimmed V and J ends, which lost 6 bases and 0 bases, there was a span of 8 bases. The germline gives CDR1 SNHLY, CDR2 FYNNEI. DNA for the CDR3: TGTGCCAGCAGGGGCAGTCTGAACACTGAAGCTTTCTTT. It yields the protein CASRGSLNTEAFF.